This T cell receptor beta chain was documented in a study of T cell changes during pregnancy in multiple sclerosis. This table comes from immunoSEQ multiplex PCR, and its TCRdb copy is limited to in-frame clones, with some not included. The repertoire holds about 36,000 clones, with about nine tenths as singletons. V lost 3 bases and J 3 bases, leaving 11 bases between the germline ends. Germline CDR1 reads SNHLY; CDR2 reads FYNNEI. The CDR3 consists of 14 residues. The receptor was isolated from a female donor in good health, enrolled as a control in a pregnancy study. This chain joins TRBV2 and TRBJ1-1; a weak D match, TRBD1 (6 bases). Source: CD4+ T cells from peripheral blood mononuclear cells, taken in the second trimester of pregnancy. DNA of the CDR3: TGTGCCAGCAGTGATTGGGACAAAGACACTGAAGCTTTCTTT. This translates into CASSDWDKDTEAFF.